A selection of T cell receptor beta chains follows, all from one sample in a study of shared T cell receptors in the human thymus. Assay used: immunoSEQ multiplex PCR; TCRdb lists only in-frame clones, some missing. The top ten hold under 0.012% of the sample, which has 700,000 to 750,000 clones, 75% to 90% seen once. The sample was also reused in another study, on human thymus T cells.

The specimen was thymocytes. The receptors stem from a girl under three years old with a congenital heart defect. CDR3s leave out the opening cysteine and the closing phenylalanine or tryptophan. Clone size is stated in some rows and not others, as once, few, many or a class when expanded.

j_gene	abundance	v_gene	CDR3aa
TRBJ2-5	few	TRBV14	ASSQETAKDQETQY
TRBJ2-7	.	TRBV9	ASSVGRDTHEQY
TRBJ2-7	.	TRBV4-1	ASSQSFWDRGSSYEQY
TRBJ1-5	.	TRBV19	ASSPSFGGAGNQPQH
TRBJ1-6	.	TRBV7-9	ASSLWYGDSPLH
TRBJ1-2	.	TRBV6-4	ASSADREQGYT
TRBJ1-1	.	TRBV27	ASSFRGPENTEAF
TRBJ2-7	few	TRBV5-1	ASSSGSIRDGGYEQY
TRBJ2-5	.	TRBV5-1	ASSSRTGGETQY
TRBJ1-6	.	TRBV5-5	ASSVGGPNSPLH
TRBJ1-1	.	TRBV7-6	ASSLFGQGFGAF
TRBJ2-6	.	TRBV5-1	ASSLNRDILGANVLT
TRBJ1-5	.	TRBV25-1	ASSETGTGGHQPQH
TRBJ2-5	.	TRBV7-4	ASSLALAGETYPKETQY
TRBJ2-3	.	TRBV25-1	ASSDSGNTDTQY
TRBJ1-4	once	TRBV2	ASSEDEWKGEPPNEKLF
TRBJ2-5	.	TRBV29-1	SVGLAEETQY
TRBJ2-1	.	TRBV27	ASSPSLAGAYNEQF
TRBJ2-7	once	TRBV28	AIGKESGQGSEQY
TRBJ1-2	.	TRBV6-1	ASMTPGVYYGYT
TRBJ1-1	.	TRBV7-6	ASSLEKTAQRNTEAF
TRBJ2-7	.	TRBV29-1	SVQIGPSPQGNEQY
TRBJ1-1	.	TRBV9	ASSVPPLDDTEAF
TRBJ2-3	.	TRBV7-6	ASSLEGGSGGPRRTQY
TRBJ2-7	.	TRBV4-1	ASSQGIRDREEY
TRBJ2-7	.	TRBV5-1	ASSLRSSGGSYEQY
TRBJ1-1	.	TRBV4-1	ASSHPGGGATEAF
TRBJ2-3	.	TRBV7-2	ASSPGAGAGTDTQY
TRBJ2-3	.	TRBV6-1	ASIGYRDTQY
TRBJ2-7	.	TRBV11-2	ASSVHWDRAVYEQY
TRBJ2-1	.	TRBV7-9	ASSRWEGSSYNEQF
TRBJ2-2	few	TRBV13	ASSSRAPRSSGELF
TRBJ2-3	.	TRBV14	ASSQEGSENIGQGLGLDTQY
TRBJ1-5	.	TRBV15	ATSGDRGNQPQH
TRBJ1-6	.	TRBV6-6	ASSYEARLAPLH
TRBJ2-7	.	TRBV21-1	ASSKGRAGTISYEQY
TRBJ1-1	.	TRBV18	ASSPPHRDSEAF